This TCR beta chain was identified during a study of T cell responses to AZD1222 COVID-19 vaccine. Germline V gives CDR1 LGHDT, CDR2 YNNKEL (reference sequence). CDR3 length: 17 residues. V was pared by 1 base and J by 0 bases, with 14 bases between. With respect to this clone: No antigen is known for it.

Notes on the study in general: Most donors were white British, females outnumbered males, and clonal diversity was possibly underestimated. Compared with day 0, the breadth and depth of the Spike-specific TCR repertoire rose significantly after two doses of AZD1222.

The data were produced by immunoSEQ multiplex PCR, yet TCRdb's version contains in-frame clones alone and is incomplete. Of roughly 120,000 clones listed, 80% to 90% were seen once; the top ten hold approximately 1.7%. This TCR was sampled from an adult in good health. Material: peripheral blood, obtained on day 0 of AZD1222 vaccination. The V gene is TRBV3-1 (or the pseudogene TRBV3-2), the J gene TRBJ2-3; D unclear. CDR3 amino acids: CASSQVSVDPSTDTQYF. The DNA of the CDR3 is TGTGCCAGCAGCCAAGTCAGCGTGGACCCTAGCACAGATACGCAGTATTTT.